These 13 T cell receptor beta chains were all obtained from the same sample, sequenced in a study of T cell responses to AZD1222 COVID-19 vaccine. Sequencing used immunoSEQ multiplex PCR; TCRdb keeps in-frame clones, though not all of them. The table lists around 100,000 clones, about 90% of them singletons, with about 15% in the top ten. Sequenced material: peripheral blood, taken on day 0 of AZD1222 vaccination. These receptor sequences come from an adult in good health.

The CDR3 DNA is TGTGCCAGCAGCCAAGGGGGACTACACCCGGGTGAGCAGTTCTTC. It yields the protein CASSQGGLHPGEQFF. The chain has TRBV6-6 and TRBJ2-1; D is possibly TRBD2 (7 bases). The CDR3 is made up of 15 amino acids. Germline CDR1 and CDR2: MNHNY and SVGAGI (reference sequence). V was cut by 6 bases and J by 9 bases, with 21 bases left in between.

The V call is TRBV13, the J call TRBJ1-2; D is unresolved. V shed 6 bases and J shed 3 bases, with 5 bases lying between them. Germline V gives CDR1 PRHDT, CDR2 FYEKMQ (reference sequence). This CDR3 is built from 11 residues. CDR3 DNA sequence: TGTGCCAGCAGGCGGGACTATGGCTACACCTTC. This translates into CASRRDYGYTF.

This clone was counted a single time. V usage is TRBV6-6 and J usage is TRBJ2-7, with D hard to call. This CDR3 comprises 12 residues. Germline values: CDR1 MNHNY, CDR2 SVGAGI (reference sequence). V gave up 2 bases and J gave up 2 bases, with 4 bases separating them. The CDR3 reads CASSYQAYEQYF. CDR3 in DNA: TGTGCCAGCAGTTACCAAGCCTACGAGCAGTACTTC.

This clone came up once. The gene calls are TRBV3-1 (or the pseudogene TRBV3-2) and TRBJ2-7, with D possibly TRBD2 on 5 matching bases. Trimming removed 0 bases at V and 4 bases at J, with 10 bases between. This CDR3 is 14 amino acids long. Looked up from germline, CDR1 is LGHDT and CDR2 is YNNKEL (reference sequence). The CDR3 DNA reads TGTGCCAGCAGCCAAGATAGTCCGGGATACGAGCAGTACTTC. It codes for CASSQDSPGYEQYF.

With respect to this clone: This same CDR3 is encoded by further DNA sequences in the sample. J is TRBJ1-1 and V is TRBV11-2; a weak D match, TRBD1 (6 bases). The CDR3 loop spans 13 amino acids. V was trimmed by 6 bases and J by 1 base, leaving 9 bases between them. Germline values: CDR1 SGHAT, CDR2 FQNNGV. The CDR3: CASSSQGNTEAFF. CDR3 DNA sequence: TGTGCCAGCAGTTCACAGGGGAACACTGAAGCTTTCTTT.

This chain joins TRBV15 and TRBJ1-5; D unresolved. Germline V gene lookup returns CDR1 LNHNV and CDR2 YYDKDF (reference sequence). The ends were cut back, 0 bases at V and 4 bases at J, with 19 bases in the middle. The CDR3 is made up of 18 amino acids. The CDR3 nucleotides are TGTGCCACCAGCAGAGATCCTTTGTGGAAGATCCATAATCAGCCCCAGCATTTT. It codes for CATSRDPLWKIHNQPQHF.

V is TRBV27 and J is TRBJ2-1, with 12 bases lining up with TRBD2. Germline V gene lookup returns CDR1 MNHEY and CDR2 SMNVEV (reference sequence). The CDR3 length is 16 residues. V shed 3 bases and J 6 bases; nucleotides not matched to a gene: 6. Here the CDR3 reads CASSFLLAGGVNEQFF. CDR3 nucleotides: TGTGCCAGCAGTTTCCTCCTAGCGGGAGGGGTCAATGAGCAGTTCTTC.

The CDR3 region has the DNA TGTGCCAGTATTTACCGTAGGGGGCGCGAGGAAAAACTGTTTTTT. Translation: CASIYRRGREEKLFF. The J gene is TRBJ1-4, the V gene TRBV19, with 7 bases identical to TRBD1. The trim removed 7 bases at V and 8 bases at J, leaving 13 bases unmatched. The CDR3 extends over 15 amino acids. The V gene's germline CDR1 is LNHDA and CDR2 SQIVND (reference sequence).

This clone was observed many times. The J gene is TRBJ1-2, the V gene TRBV28; D unclear. Germline V gives CDR1 MDHEN, CDR2 SYDVKM. The CDR3 has 12 residues. Trimming shortened V by 3 bases and J by 6 bases, and 8 bases separated the two germline ends. DNA for the CDR3: TGTGCCAGCAGTTTCGAGGTCCATGGCTACACCTTC. It codes for CASSFEVHGYTF.

Only one count was recorded for this clone. The gene calls are TRBV5-1 and TRBJ2-1, with 9 bases matching TRBD1. This CDR3 has 15 residues. Per germline, CDR1 SGHRS and CDR2 YFSETQ. Trimming at V came to 2 bases and at J to 8 bases, leaving 8 bases not matched to a gene. CDR3 in DNA: TGCGCCAGCAGCTTCCGGGACAGGGAGAGGGATGAGCAGTTCTTC. Translating gives CASSFRDRERDEQFF.

The gene calls are TRBV12-3 or TRBV12-4 and TRBJ1-2; a weak D match, TRBD1 (6 bases). Trimming removed 3 bases from V and 8 bases from J, with 13 bases in between. This CDR3 has 13 amino acids. The CDR3 loop is CASSFSGGGGYTF. For the CDR3, the DNA is TGTGCCAGCAGTTTCTCGGGAGGGGGAGGCTACACCTTC.

The table lists this clone with a few counts. The chain uses TRBV20-1 and TRBJ2-1; 10 nucleotides line up with TRBD2. V lost 3 bases and J lost 7; bases outside the gene matches: 12. Germline values: CDR1 DFQATT, CDR2 SNEGSKA (reference sequence). This CDR3 spans 16 amino acids. Here the CDR3 reads CSASSIAGGGGNEQFF. For the CDR3, the DNA is TGCAGTGCTAGTTCAATAGCGGGAGGAGGCGGAAATGAGCAGTTCTTC.

This clone appeared once. This chain links TRBV5-1 with TRBJ2-1; no clear D. The CDR3 is made up of 12 amino acids. Trimming left V 2 bases short and J 7 bases short, with 7 bases between. CDR1 SGHRS and CDR2 YFSETQ come from the germline V gene. CDR3 in DNA: TGCGCCAGCAGCTTTTCGCGGAATGAGCAGTTCTTC. Encoded protein: CASSFSRNEQFF.